These 27 T cell receptor beta chains were all obtained from the same sample, sequenced in a study of T cell repertoires in cytomegalovirus infection. These receptors' antigens are unknown. From the reads, TCRdb called clonotypes with MiXCR, one entry per CDR3 protein. The sample lists tens of thousands of distinct CDR3 sequences, roughly 20% occurring once. Sequences were derived from CD8+ T cells from cultured PBMCs, sampled from culture after CMV antigen stimulation. The receptor set was obtained from a human donor in good health (CMV status not recorded). Some clones in this sample may be carry-over from other donors' samples.

The chain carries TRBV15 and TRBJ2-2; 8 bases are a match to TRBD1. V lost 5 bases and J lost 5; bases outside the gene matches: 10. This CDR3 spans 16 amino acids. Germline values: CDR1 LNHNV, CDR2 YYDKDF (reference sequence). The CDR3 nucleotides are TGTGCCACCAGCGCTCAGGGGGCACAAGGAACCGGGGAGCTGTTTTTT. Translated, it gives CATSAQGAQGTGELFF.

V is TRBV20-1 and J is TRBJ1-2; no firm D call. Germline V gene lookup returns CDR1 DFQATT and CDR2 SNEGSKA (reference sequence). Trimming took off 1 base at V and 2 bases at J, with 11 bases between the two ends. The length of the CDR3 is 14 residues. The CDR3 nucleotides are TGCAGTGCTAGAGGGATAGACACCAACTATGGCTACACCTTC. Amino acids: CSARGIDTNYGYTF.

The J gene is TRBJ2-1, the V gene TRBV24-1; TRBD1 matches 11 bases. This CDR3 spans 16 amino acids. Unmatched junction bases numbered 9, after V lost 5 bases and J lost 7 bases. The germline V gene encodes CDR1 KGHDR and CDR2 SFDVKD. The DNA of the CDR3 is TGTGCCACCAGTGGCCTAAGGACAGGGGGCTTTAATGAGCAGTTCTTC. This encodes CATSGLRTGGFNEQFF.

This clonotype was observed at least ten times. This chain uses TRBV10-2 with TRBJ1-1; D possibly corresponds to TRBD1 (6 bases). In germline, CDR1 is WSHSY, CDR2 SAAADI. There are 15 residues in the CDR3. V lost 6 bases, J lost 1 base, and 15 bases lay in between. The DNA of the CDR3 is TGCGCCAGCAGCTGGACCGGGACAAAGAACACTGAAGCTTTCTTT. Translated, it gives CASSWTGTKNTEAFF.

The rearrangement joins TRBV7-6 to TRBJ2-7; tentative D call: TRBD2 (7 bases). This CDR3 comprises 15 residues. Looked up from germline, CDR1 is SGHVS and CDR2 is FNYEAQ. V was pared by 1 base and J by 3 bases, with 13 bases between. CDR3 DNA sequence: TGTGCCAGCAGCTTAGGGCGGGGGCCTTACTACGAGCAGTACTTC. It codes for CASSLGRGPYYEQYF.

This clonotype occurred a few times. This rearrangement joins TRBV6-1 to TRBJ2-7; possibly TRBD1 or TRBD2 for D (6 bases each). Looked up from germline, CDR1 is MNHNS and CDR2 is SASEGT. The V end was cut by 6 bases, the J end by 7 bases, with 16 bases between. This CDR3 contains 13 residues. The CDR3 spells CASSKGTGREQYF. As DNA, the CDR3 is TGTGCCAGCAGCAAGGGTACAGGGAGGGAGCAGTACTTC.

The V call is TRBV6-2 or TRBV6-3, the J call TRBJ2-7; the D is unclear. V was trimmed by 3 bases and J by 5 bases, leaving 11 bases between them. Germline V gene data show CDR1 as MNHEY and CDR2 as SVGEGT. The CDR3 is 13 residues long. For the CDR3, the DNA is TGTGCCAGCAGTTATTTAACAGTCCACGAGCAGTACTTC. Amino acids: CASSYLTVHEQYF.

The chain recombines TRBV27 with TRBJ2-2; D gene uncertain. Germline assignment: CDR1 MNHEY and CDR2 SMNVEV (reference sequence). CDR3 size: 15 residues. The germline V and J ends were trimmed by 0 bases and 5 bases, with 10 bases remaining between them. The CDR3 coding sequence is TGTGCCAGCAGTTTATCCGGATCGTGGACCGGGGAGCTGTTTTTT. This gives the protein CASSLSGSWTGELFF.

This clonotype has only a few counts. The chain has TRBV7-2 and TRBJ1-4; TRBD1 agrees at 10 bases. Germline V gene lookup returns CDR1 SGHTA and CDR2 FQGNSA. V lost 5 bases to trimming and J lost 3 bases; unmatched junction nucleotides: 12. This CDR3 has 18 amino acids. CDR3 DNA sequence: TGTGCCAGCAGCAATAGGGACAGGGGTTATGGTGCTAATGAAAAACTGTTTTTT. Translated, it gives CASSNRDRGYGANEKLFF. Full variable domain (missing parts from reference TRBV7-2 and TRBJ1-4): GAGVSQSPSNKVTEKGKDVELRCDPISGHTALYWYRQSLGQGLEFLIYFQGNSAPDKSGLPSDRFSAERTGGSVSTLTIQRTQQEDSAVYLCASSNRDRGYGANEKLFFGSGTQLSVL.

The CDR3 sequence is CATSDLNSGEALHEQFF. CDR3 sequence (DNA): TGTGCCACCAGTGATTTAAATTCGGGGGAAGCCCTCCATGAGCAGTTCTTC. This chain links TRBV24-1 with TRBJ2-1; perhaps TRBD2 as D (6 bases). This CDR3 contains 17 residues. V lost 1 base and J 8 bases, leaving 20 bases between the germline ends. CDR1 and CDR2 (germline): KGHDR, SFDVKD.

The J gene is TRBJ2-7, the V gene TRBV7-9; 7 bases match TRBD2. V was pared by 5 bases and J by 5 bases, with 9 bases of the junction left unmatched. The CDR3 contains 14 residues. From germline, CDR1 is SEHNR and CDR2 FQNEAQ (reference sequence). CDR3 DNA sequence: TGTGCCAGCAGCAAAGCGGGACGGCTCGACGAGCAGTACTTC. Its protein is CASSKAGRLDEQYF.

This clonotype has more than one count but fewer than ten. The CDR3 protein is CASSYTSGNTEAFF. The DNA for the CDR3 is TGTGCCAGCAGTTACACCTCGGGGAACACTGAAGCTTTCTTT. The chain recombines TRBV6-5 with TRBJ1-1; D gene unclear. Trimming removed 2 bases at V and 1 base at J, with 8 bases between. This CDR3 spans 14 amino acids. Germline CDR1 MNHEY, CDR2 SVGAGI.

The chain is built from TRBV6-5 and TRBJ2-1; 14 nucleotides agree with TRBD2. Germline loops: CDR1 MNHEY, CDR2 SVGAGI. V lost 5 bases to trimming and J lost 8 bases; unmatched junction nucleotides: 8. The CDR3 is 16 residues long. The CDR3 DNA is TGTGCCAGCAGTCCGCGGACTAGCGGGGGGTTGCATGAGCAGTTCTTC. It translates to CASSPRTSGGLHEQFF.

Points on this clonotype: An end of the junction differs from the germline gene, which may be a read error. The chain is built from TRBV12-3 or TRBV12-4 and TRBJ1-2; TRBD1 might be the D (5 bases). The CDR3 loop spans 15 amino acids. This CDR3 is CAISALGGTIWGYTF. CDR3 coding DNA: TGTGCCATCAGTGCCCTGGGAGGGACTATCTGGGGCTACACCTTC.

The V gene is TRBV7-2, the J gene TRBJ2-3, with a weak D call TRBD1 (5 bases). V lost 2 bases and J 5 bases, leaving 14 bases between the germline ends. The CDR3 contains 15 residues. The germline CDR1 and CDR2 sequences are SGHTA and FQGNSA. The CDR3 sequence: CASSLNKGAVDTQYF. The CDR3 coding sequence is TGTGCCAGCAGCTTAAATAAAGGGGCAGTAGATACGCAGTATTTT.

The chain links TRBV27 to TRBJ1-6, with a tentative D call TRBD1 (5 bases). The CDR3 spans 15 residues. Deletions cut 5 bases from V and 6 bases from J, with 14 bases between. Germline lookup yields CDR1 MNHEY and CDR2 SMNVEV (reference sequence). The CDR3 protein is CASSPPGRSNSPLHF. The CDR3 DNA reads TGTGCCAGCAGTCCTCCGGGACGAAGTAATTCACCCCTCCACTTT.

The rearrangement uses TRBV7-9 and TRBJ1-1; tentatively, D is TRBD1 (5 bases). This CDR3 region has 15 residues. Germline-derived CDR1 and CDR2 are SEHNR and FQNEAQ (reference sequence). V was cut by 6 bases and J by 4 bases, with 18 bases left in between. In DNA form, the CDR3 reads TGTGCCAGCAGTAGCTCGCCAGGGTATCCCACTGAAGCTTTCTTT. This gives the protein CASSSSPGYPTEAFF.

This clonotype was counted between two and nine times. The J gene is TRBJ2-7, the V gene TRBV7-8; TRBD2 matches 8 bases. The V segment lost 1 base and the J segment 7 bases; nucleotides outside the gene matches: 6. CDR1 SGHVS and CDR2 FQNEAQ come from the germline V gene. The CDR3 is 14 amino acids. The DNA for the CDR3 is TGTGCCAGCAGCTTAGAACTAGCGGAATATGAGCAGTACTTC. Translating gives CASSLELAEYEQYF.

This chain uses TRBV7-6 with TRBJ2-2; D gene uncertain. Germline V gene data show CDR1 as SGHVS and CDR2 as FNYEAQ. This CDR3 spans 16 amino acids. V was clipped by 1 base and J by 1 base, with 10 bases between them. In DNA form, the CDR3 reads TGTGCCAGCAGCTTAGGATTTGCGGAGAACACCGGGGAGCTGTTTTTT. Translation gives CASSLGFAENTGELFF.

This clonotype was counted only a few times. This rearrangement joins TRBV6-6 to TRBJ2-7; D not certain. Germline CDR1 and CDR2: MNHNY and SVGAGI (reference sequence). V dropped 2 bases and J dropped 3 bases, with 11 bases sitting between them. The CDR3 has 14 amino acids. CDR3 region: CASSYDWGSYEQYF. CDR3 DNA sequence: TGTGCCAGCAGTTACGACTGGGGAAGCTACGAGCAGTACTTC.

This chain uses TRBV13 with TRBJ2-5, with D perhaps TRBD2 (6 bases). V was clipped by 5 bases and J by 3 bases, with 22 bases between them. The CDR3 covers 17 residues. From germline, CDR1 is PRHDT and CDR2 FYEKMQ (reference sequence). The CDR3, as DNA: TGTGCCAGCAGCATCCGGGACTTCGACCTACAGAAAGAGACCCAGTACTTC. Residues: CASSIRDFDLQKETQYF. The entire variable domain, with the rest obtained from reference TRBV13 and TRBJ2-5, is as follows: AAGVIQSPRHLIKEKRETATLKCYPIPRHDTVYWYQQGPGQDPQFLISFYEKMQSDKGSIPDRFSAQQFSDYHSELNMSSLELGDSALYFCASSIRDFDLQKETQYFGPGTRLLVL.

This clonotype was counted at least ten times. The V call is TRBV12-3 or TRBV12-4, the J call TRBJ2-7; 7 bases are shared with TRBD1. V dropped 6 bases and J dropped 0; count of bases not matched to a gene: 5. CDR3 length: 14 residues. CDR3 sequence: CASSPGQVSYEQYF. The CDR3 nucleotides are TGTGCCAGCAGCCCCGGACAGGTCTCCTACGAGCAGTACTTC.

This clonotype was counted a few times. This chain links TRBV19 with TRBJ2-1, with unresolved D. The CDR3 consists of 15 residues. V lost 3 bases, J lost 3 bases, and 12 bases lay in between. Looked up from germline, CDR1 is LNHDA and CDR2 is SQIVND (reference sequence). The CDR3 DNA sequence: TGTGCCAGTAGTATGGTGGGATTCAGCTACAATGAGCAGTTCTTC. Encoded protein: CASSMVGFSYNEQFF.

V usage is TRBV7-8 and J usage is TRBJ1-2; 8 bases map to TRBD1. The CDR3 extends over 16 amino acids. Germline V gene sequence: CDR1 SGHVS, CDR2 FQNEAQ. Trimming took 5 bases from V and 0 from J; bases not matched to a gene: 8. CDR3: CASSQTQGASNYGYTF. CDR3 DNA sequence: TGTGCCAGCAGCCAGACCCAGGGGGCCTCTAACTATGGCTACACCTTC.

V usage is TRBV6-5 and J usage is TRBJ2-2; D ambiguous. This CDR3 is 15 amino acids long. Trimming shortened V by 0 bases and J by 6 bases, and 11 bases separated the two germline ends. The germline V gene encodes CDR1 MNHEY and CDR2 SVGAGI. The CDR3: CASSYSGRTSGELFF. The CDR3 DNA reads TGTGCCAGCAGTTACTCAGGAAGGACCTCCGGGGAGCTGTTTTTT.

This chain connects TRBV7-2 to TRBJ2-3; D may match TRBD1 or TRBD2 (5 bases each). Between the trimmed V and J ends, which lost 5 bases and 4 bases, there was a span of 22 bases. This CDR3 contains 17 residues. CDR1 and CDR2 (germline): SGHTA, FQGNSA. CDR3 DNA: TGTGCCAGCAGCCTCAGACTTGGGACGTCGAGGCCAGATACGCAGTATTTT. Translation gives CASSLRLGTSRPDTQYF. The full variable domain, with the rest looked up from reference TRBV7-2 and TRBJ2-3, is GAGVSQSPSNKVTEKGKDVELRCDPISGHTALYWYRQSLGQGLEFLIYFQGNSAPDKSGLPSDRFSAERTGGSVSTLTIQRTQQEDSAVYLCASSLRLGTSRPDTQYFGPGTRLTVL.

V usage is TRBV7-8 and J usage is TRBJ2-1, with D possibly TRBD2 on 6 matching bases. Per germline, CDR1 SGHVS and CDR2 FQNEAQ. The CDR3 loop spans 13 amino acids. V was cut by 3 bases and J by 8 bases, with 11 bases left in between. DNA for the CDR3: TGTGCCAGCAGCTTCGAACCGGGGGATGAGCAGTTCTTC. Translated, it gives CASSFEPGDEQFF.